A single sample is the source of the 3 T cell receptor beta chains below, sequenced in a study of shared clonotypes between healthy human individuals. Produced via immunoSEQ multiplex PCR; TCRdb's table is partial and in-frame only. The repertoire holds some 630,000 clones, with about two thirds as singletons. The sequenced material came from memory CD4+ T cells sorted from blood. Subset of the sample: CD45RA-negative fraction. These receptors were obtained from a woman in her thirties in good health.

The rearrangement links TRBV29-1 to TRBJ2-7; D remains ambiguous. Trimming shortened V by 5 bases and J by 7 bases, and 15 bases separated the two germline ends. The CDR3 is 12 residues long. In germline, CDR1 is SQVTM, CDR2 ANQGSEA. The CDR3 nucleotides are TGCAGCGTTCATGTCGGTTGGCGTGAGCAGTACTTC. This gives the protein CSVHVGWREQYF.

The rearrangement links TRBV2 to TRBJ2-7; no definite D call. Trimming removed 8 bases at V and 3 bases at J, with 14 bases between. The CDR3 is 13 residues long. CDR1 is SNHLY and CDR2 is FYNNEI in the germline V gene. The CDR3 reads CASLRTALYEQYF. CDR3 nucleotides: TGTGCCAGCCTCCGAACAGCCCTCTACGAGCAGTACTTC. Variable domain in full (rest from reference TRBV2 and TRBJ2-7): EPEVTQTPSHQVTQMGQEVILRCVPISNHLYFYWYRQILGQKVEFLVSFYNNEISEKSEIFDDQFSVERPDGSNFTLKIRSTKLEDSAMYFCASLRTALYEQYFGPGTRLTVT.

The chain has TRBV6-6 and TRBJ2-5, with D possibly being TRBD1 or TRBD2 (5 bases each). CDR3 size: 13 residues. Germline lookup yields CDR1 MNHNY and CDR2 SVGAGI (reference sequence). V lost 6 bases and J lost 3, with 11 bases in between. In DNA form, the CDR3 reads TGTGCCAGCAGCCGGGGACCAGAAGAGACCCAGTACTTC. It codes for CASSRGPEETQYF.